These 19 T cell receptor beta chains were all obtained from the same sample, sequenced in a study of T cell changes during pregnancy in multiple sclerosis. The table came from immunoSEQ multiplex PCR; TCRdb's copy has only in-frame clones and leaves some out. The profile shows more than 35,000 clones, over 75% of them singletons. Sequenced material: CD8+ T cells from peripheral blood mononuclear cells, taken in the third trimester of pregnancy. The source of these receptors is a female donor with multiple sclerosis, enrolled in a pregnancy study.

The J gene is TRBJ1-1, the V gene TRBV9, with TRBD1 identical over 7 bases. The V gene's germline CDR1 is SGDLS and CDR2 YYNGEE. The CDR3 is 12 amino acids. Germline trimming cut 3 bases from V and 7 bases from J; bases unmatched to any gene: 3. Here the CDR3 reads CASSGTGDEAFF. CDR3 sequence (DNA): TGTGCCAGCAGCGGTACAGGGGATGAAGCTTTCTTT.

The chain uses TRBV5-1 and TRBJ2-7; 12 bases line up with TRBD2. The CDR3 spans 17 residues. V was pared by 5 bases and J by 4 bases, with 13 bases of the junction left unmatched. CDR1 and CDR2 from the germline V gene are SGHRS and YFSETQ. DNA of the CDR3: TGCGCCAGCAGGCGTAATGCCCTAGCGGGAGGGGGGTACGAGCAGTACTTC. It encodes CASRRNALAGGGYEQYF. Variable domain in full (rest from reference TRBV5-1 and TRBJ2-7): KAGVTQTPRYLIKTRGQQVTLSCSPISGHRSVSWYQQTPGQGLQFLFEYFSETQRNKGNFPGRFSGRQFSNSRSEMNVSTLELGDSALYLCASRRNALAGGGYEQYFGPGTRLTVT.

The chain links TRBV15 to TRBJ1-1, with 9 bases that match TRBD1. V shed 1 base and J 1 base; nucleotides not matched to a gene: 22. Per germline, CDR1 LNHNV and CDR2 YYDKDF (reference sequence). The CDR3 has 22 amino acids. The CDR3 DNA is TGTGCCACCAGCAGAGCGTCCGAATGGGGACAGGGAAGGGGTCCCACGAACACTGAAGCTTTCTTT. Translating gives CATSRASEWGQGRGPTNTEAFF.

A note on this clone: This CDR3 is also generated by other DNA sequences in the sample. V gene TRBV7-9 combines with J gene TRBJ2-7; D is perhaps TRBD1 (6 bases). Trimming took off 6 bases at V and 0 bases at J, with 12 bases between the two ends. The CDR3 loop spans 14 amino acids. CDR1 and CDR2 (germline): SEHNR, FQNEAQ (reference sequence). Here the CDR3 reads CASSLDSLSYEQYF. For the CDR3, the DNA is TGTGCCAGCAGTTTGGACAGCCTCTCCTACGAGCAGTACTTC.

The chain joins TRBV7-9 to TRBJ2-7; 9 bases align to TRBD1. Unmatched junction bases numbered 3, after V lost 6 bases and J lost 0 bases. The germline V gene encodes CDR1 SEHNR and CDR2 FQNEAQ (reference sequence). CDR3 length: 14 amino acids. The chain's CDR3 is CASSWGQGSYEQYF. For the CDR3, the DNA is TGTGCCAGCAGTTGGGGACAGGGCTCCTACGAGCAGTACTTC.

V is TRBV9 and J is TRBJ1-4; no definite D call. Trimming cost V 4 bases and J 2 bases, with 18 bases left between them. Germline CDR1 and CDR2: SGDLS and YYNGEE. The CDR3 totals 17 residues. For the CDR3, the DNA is TGTGCCAGCAGCTCGGAAGGAGTTCCTTATACTAATGAAAAACTGTTTTTT. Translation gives CASSSEGVPYTNEKLFF.

The CDR3 protein is CASSTAKKDNYNYGYTF. The CDR3 nucleotides are TGTGCCAGCAGCACGGCTAAGAAGGACAATTACAACTATGGCTACACCTTC. The chain links TRBV7-9 to TRBJ1-2, with a possible D match to TRBD1 (5 bases). The CDR3 covers 17 residues. Germline V gene lookup returns CDR1 SEHNR and CDR2 FQNEAQ (reference sequence). V was pared by 5 bases and J by 2 bases, with 21 bases between.

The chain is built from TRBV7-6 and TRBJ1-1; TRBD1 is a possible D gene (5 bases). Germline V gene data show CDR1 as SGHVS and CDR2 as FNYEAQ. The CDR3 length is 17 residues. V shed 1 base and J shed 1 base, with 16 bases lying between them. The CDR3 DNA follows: TGTGCCAGCAGCTTAGTCCGGAACCCAGGGCAGAACACTGAAGCTTTCTTT. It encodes CASSLVRNPGQNTEAFF.

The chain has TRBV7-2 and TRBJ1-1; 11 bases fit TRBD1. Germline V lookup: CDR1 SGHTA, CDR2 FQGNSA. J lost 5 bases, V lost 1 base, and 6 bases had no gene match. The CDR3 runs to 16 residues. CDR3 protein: CASSLGTGGWETEAFF. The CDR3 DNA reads TGTGCCAGCAGCTTAGGGACAGGGGGCTGGGAAACTGAAGCTTTCTTT.

The CDR3: CASSGTDDYNEQFF. The CDR3 DNA reads as TGTGCCAGCTCTGGGACAGATGACTACAATGAGCAGTTCTTC. V gene TRBV6-1 combines with J gene TRBJ2-1, with 7 positions matching TRBD1. With 8 bases clipped from V and 3 bases from J, the junction kept 7 bases outside the gene matches. Germline-derived CDR1 and CDR2 are MNHNS and SASEGT. This CDR3 comprises 14 residues.

The CDR3 reads CASSPGRGAPGELFF. CDR3 sequence (DNA): TGTGCCAGCAGCCCAGGGCGGGGGGCGCCCGGGGAGCTGTTTTTT. The V and J genes are TRBV11-2 and TRBJ2-2; 8 bases align to TRBD2. The germline CDR1 and CDR2 sequences are SGHAT and FQNNGV. CDR3 length equals 15 residues. V was clipped by 5 bases and J by 6 bases; unmatched bases: 8.

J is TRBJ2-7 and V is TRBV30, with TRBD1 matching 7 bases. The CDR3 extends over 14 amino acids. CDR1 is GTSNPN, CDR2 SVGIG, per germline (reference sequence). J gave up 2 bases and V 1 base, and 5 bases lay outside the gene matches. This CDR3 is CAWSEGTAAYEQYF. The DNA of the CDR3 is TGTGCCTGGAGTGAAGGGACAGCCGCCTACGAGCAGTACTTC.

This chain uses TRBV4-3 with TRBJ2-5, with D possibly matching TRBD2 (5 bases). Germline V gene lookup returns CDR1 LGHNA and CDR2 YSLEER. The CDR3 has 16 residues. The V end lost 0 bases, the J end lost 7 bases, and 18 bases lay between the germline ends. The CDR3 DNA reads TGCGCCAGCAGCCAAGATCCCGGGGATGAATACGTGACCCAGTACTTC. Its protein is CASSQDPGDEYVTQYF.

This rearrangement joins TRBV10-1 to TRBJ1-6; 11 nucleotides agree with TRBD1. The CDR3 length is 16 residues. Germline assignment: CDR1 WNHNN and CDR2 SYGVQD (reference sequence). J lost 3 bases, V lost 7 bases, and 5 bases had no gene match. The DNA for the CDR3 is TGCGCCAGCATCGGACAGGGGGCAGGCTATAATTCACCCCTCCACTTT. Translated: CASIGQGAGYNSPLHF.

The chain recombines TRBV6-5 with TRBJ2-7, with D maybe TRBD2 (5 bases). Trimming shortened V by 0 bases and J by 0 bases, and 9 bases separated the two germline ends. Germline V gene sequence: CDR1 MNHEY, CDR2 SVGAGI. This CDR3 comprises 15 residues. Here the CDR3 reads CASSYSLGSSYEQYF. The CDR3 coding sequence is TGTGCCAGCAGTTACTCTCTTGGGAGCTCCTACGAGCAGTACTTC.

The CDR3: CASSSTVDSNYGYTF. CDR3 nucleotides: TGTGCCAGCAGCTCAACAGTGGATTCTAACTATGGCTACACCTTC. The chain couples TRBV13 to TRBJ1-2; D call uncertain. Germline values: CDR1 PRHDT, CDR2 FYEKMQ (reference sequence). V shed 4 bases and J shed 0 bases, with 12 bases lying between them. The CDR3 runs 15 residues.

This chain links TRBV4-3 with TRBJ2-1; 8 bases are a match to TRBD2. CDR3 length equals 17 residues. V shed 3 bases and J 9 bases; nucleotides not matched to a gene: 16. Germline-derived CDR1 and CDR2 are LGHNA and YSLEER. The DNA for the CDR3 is TGCGCCAGCAGCCAGAGGGGACGGGGGGGCAGAGATACTGAGCAGTTCTTC. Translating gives CASSQRGRGGRDTEQFF.

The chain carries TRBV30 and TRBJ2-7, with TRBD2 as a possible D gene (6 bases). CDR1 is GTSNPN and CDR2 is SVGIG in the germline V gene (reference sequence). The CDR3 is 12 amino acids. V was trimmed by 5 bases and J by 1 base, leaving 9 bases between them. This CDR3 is CAWGGVSYEQYF. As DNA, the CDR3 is TGTGCCTGGGGAGGGGTTTCCTACGAGCAGTACTTC.

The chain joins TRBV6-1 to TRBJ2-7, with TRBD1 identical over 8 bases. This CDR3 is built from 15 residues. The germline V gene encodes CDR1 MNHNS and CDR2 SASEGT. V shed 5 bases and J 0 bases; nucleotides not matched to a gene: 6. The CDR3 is CASSNGQGLSYEQYF. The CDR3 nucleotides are TGTGCCAGCAGTAACGGACAGGGCCTCTCCTACGAGCAGTACTTC.